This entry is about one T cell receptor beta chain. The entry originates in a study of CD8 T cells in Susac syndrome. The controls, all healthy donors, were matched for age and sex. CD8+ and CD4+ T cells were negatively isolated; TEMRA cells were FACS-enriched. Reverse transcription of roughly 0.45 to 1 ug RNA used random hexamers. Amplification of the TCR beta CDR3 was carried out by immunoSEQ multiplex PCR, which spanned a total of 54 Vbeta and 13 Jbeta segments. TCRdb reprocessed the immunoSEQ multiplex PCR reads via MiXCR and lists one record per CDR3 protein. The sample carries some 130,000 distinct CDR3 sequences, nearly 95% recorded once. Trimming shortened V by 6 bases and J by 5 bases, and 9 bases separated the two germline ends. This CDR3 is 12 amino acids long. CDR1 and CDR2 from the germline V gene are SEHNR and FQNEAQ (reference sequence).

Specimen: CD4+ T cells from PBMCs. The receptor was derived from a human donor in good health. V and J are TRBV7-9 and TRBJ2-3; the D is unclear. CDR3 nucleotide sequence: TGTGCCAGCAGGGACGTCGGAGATACGCAGTATTTT. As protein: CASRDVGDTQYF.